This is a list of T cell receptor beta chains from one sample in a study of T cell responses to AZD1222 COVID-19 vaccine. Repertoires were generated with immunoSEQ multiplex PCR, while TCRdb's copy carries only in-frame clones and drops some. The sample has roughly 150,000 clones; about 90% are singletons. The sample here was peripheral blood, taken on day 0 of AZD1222 vaccination. The source of these receptors is an adult in good health. Each CDR3 is given without its conserved first and last residue. Clone size appears in some rows only: once, few, many, or a class for an expanded clone.

v_gene: TRBV7-6
abundance: .
j_gene: TRBJ1-6
CDR3aa: ASSLEVGGSSYNSPLH

v_gene: TRBV7-2
abundance: .
j_gene: TRBJ1-5
CDR3aa: ASSLGSDAGNQPQH

v_gene: TRBV6-1
abundance: .
j_gene: TRBJ1-3
CDR3aa: ASSEGWVNTIY

v_gene: TRBV7-9
abundance: once
j_gene: TRBJ2-1
CDR3aa: ASSLSGVGAYNEQF

v_gene: TRBV28
abundance: .
j_gene: TRBJ1-5
CDR3aa: ASRMRERGQPQH

v_gene: TRBV3-1/TRBV3-2
abundance: .
j_gene: TRBJ1-1
CDR3aa: ASSQSGASTEAF

v_gene: TRBV4-3
abundance: .
j_gene: TRBJ1-2
CDR3aa: ASSQAQGVYGYT

v_gene: TRBV13
abundance: .
j_gene: TRBJ2-1
CDR3aa: ASSFRSGSRVGNEQF

v_gene: TRBV9
abundance: few
j_gene: TRBJ1-2
CDR3aa: ASSASRDGYT

v_gene: TRBV7-8
abundance: once
j_gene: TRBJ1-4
CDR3aa: ASSSGATNEKLF

v_gene: TRBV9
abundance: .
j_gene: TRBJ2-1
CDR3aa: ASSVDGSIYNEQF

v_gene: TRBV7-9
abundance: .
j_gene: TRBJ2-3
CDR3aa: AKLRGRLSDTQY

v_gene: TRBV20-1
abundance: .
j_gene: TRBJ1-5
CDR3aa: SASPFPMSQPQH

v_gene: TRBV20-1
abundance: .
j_gene: TRBJ1-5
CDR3aa: SAPGQPQH

v_gene: TRBV4-3
abundance: .
j_gene: TRBJ1-5
CDR3aa: ASSQDFNSNQPQH

v_gene: TRBV12-3/TRBV12-4
abundance: .
j_gene: TRBJ2-7
CDR3aa: ASSLHVSYEQY

v_gene: TRBV15
abundance: .
j_gene: TRBJ2-5
CDR3aa: ATSRVGEERETQY

v_gene: TRBV30
abundance: .
j_gene: TRBJ2-1
CDR3aa: ALSAYNEQF

v_gene: TRBV5-1
abundance: once
j_gene: TRBJ1-2
CDR3aa: ASSLDGQLDGYT

v_gene: TRBV19
abundance: .
j_gene: TRBJ1-1
CDR3aa: ASSIADRWNTEAF

v_gene: TRBV28
abundance: once
j_gene: TRBJ2-3
CDR3aa: ASSLSRADTQY

v_gene: TRBV28
abundance: .
j_gene: TRBJ2-2
CDR3aa: ASSPPGTSGRGNGELF

v_gene: TRBV12-3/TRBV12-4
abundance: .
j_gene: TRBJ1-6
CDR3aa: ASRQGARPPLH

v_gene: TRBV5-6
abundance: .
j_gene: TRBJ2-7
CDR3aa: ASSSREAALFYEQY

v_gene: TRBV30
abundance: .
j_gene: TRBJ2-1
CDR3aa: AFQAPPGTSGNEQF

v_gene: TRBV19
abundance: once
j_gene: TRBJ1-4
CDR3aa: ASQRSGPGSNEKLF

v_gene: TRBV21-1
abundance: .
j_gene: TRBJ2-3
CDR3aa: ASSKDQREITDTQY

v_gene: TRBV7-2
abundance: .
j_gene: TRBJ2-7
CDR3aa: ASRHGQAEQY

v_gene: TRBV11-2
abundance: few
j_gene: TRBJ2-7
CDR3aa: ASSFLTSGSLDEQY

v_gene: TRBV7-2
abundance: .
j_gene: TRBJ2-1
CDR3aa: ASSSGLAGGPMF

v_gene: TRBV6-2/TRBV6-3
abundance: .
j_gene: TRBJ1-5
CDR3aa: ASSYSESGNQPQH

v_gene: TRBV4-3
abundance: .
j_gene: TRBJ1-2
CDR3aa: ASSQVPQGLVSGYT

v_gene: TRBV28
abundance: .
j_gene: TRBJ1-4
CDR3aa: ASRDPGRTNEKLF

v_gene: TRBV7-7
abundance: .
j_gene: TRBJ2-2
CDR3aa: ASSPRTGANTGELF

v_gene: TRBV10-3
abundance: .
j_gene: TRBJ1-4
CDR3aa: AISAQVDPSNEKLF

v_gene: TRBV6-5
abundance: .
j_gene: TRBJ2-1
CDR3aa: ASSYVSRGYNEQF

v_gene: TRBV6-5
abundance: .
j_gene: TRBJ2-7
CDR3aa: ASIRGLGPYEQY

v_gene: TRBV7-2
abundance: once
j_gene: TRBJ2-1
CDR3aa: ASTQREGYNEQF

v_gene: TRBV30
abundance: .
j_gene: TRBJ2-5
CDR3aa: AGSGTSGRQETQY

v_gene: TRBV28
abundance: .
j_gene: TRBJ1-5
CDR3aa: ASSKTGTYQPQH

v_gene: TRBV2
abundance: .
j_gene: TRBJ1-1
CDR3aa: ASSEDTEAF

v_gene: TRBV6-2/TRBV6-3
abundance: .
j_gene: TRBJ1-2
CDR3aa: ASSKNRGGYGYT

v_gene: TRBV5-1
abundance: .
j_gene: TRBJ2-7
CDR3aa: ASSLSGFSSQY

v_gene: TRBV2
abundance: .
j_gene: TRBJ2-1
CDR3aa: ASSPGQGARKANEQF

v_gene: TRBV15
abundance: .
j_gene: TRBJ2-7
CDR3aa: ATSALAGLYEQY

v_gene: TRBV4-2
abundance: .
j_gene: TRBJ2-2
CDR3aa: ASSRSFAGGNGELF

v_gene: TRBV19
abundance: .
j_gene: TRBJ2-3
CDR3aa: ASRLAGEADTQY

v_gene: TRBV3-1/TRBV3-2
abundance: .
j_gene: TRBJ2-5
CDR3aa: ASSQVGRVETQY